This T cell receptor (beta chain) is from a study of blood T cell repertoires in COVID-19. Study as a whole: Some COVID-19 samples were acute and others convalescent; all came from the United States, Italy and Spain.

Libraries were prepared by immunoSEQ multiplex PCR; TCRdb keeps only in-frame clonotypes and omits some of them. The sample holds around 470,000 clones, less than 95% seen once. The V gene's germline CDR1 is SGDLS and CDR2 YYNGEE. The CDR3 loop spans 15 amino acids. Trimming removed 4 bases from V and 7 bases from J; junction bases left unmatched: 9. The sequenced material came from PBMCs or T cells enriched from blood (not recorded which). The chain combines TRBV9 with TRBJ1-1, with TRBD1 identical over 11 bases. The receptor comes from a man in his late teens or twenties who had recovered from COVID-19. CDR3 coding DNA: TGTGCCAGCAGCTTAGGACAGGGGGCTCCCCTTGAAGCTTTCTTT. Amino acid sequence: CASSLGQGAPLEAFF.